Shown below are 18 T cell receptor beta chains from a single sample sequenced in a study of blood T cell repertoires in COVID-19. Measured with immunoSEQ multiplex PCR; TCRdb has only the in-frame clones, and not every one. Among 210,000 or so clones listed, roughly 84% were seen once. Sequenced material: peripheral blood. These receptors all stem from a woman in her 40s who had recovered from COVID-19.

V and J are TRBV3-1 (or the pseudogene TRBV3-2) and TRBJ1-1; weak D call: TRBD1 (6 bases). Trimming shortened V by 4 bases and J by 7 bases, and 16 bases separated the two germline ends. CDR1 is LGHDT and CDR2 is YNNKEL in the germline V gene (reference sequence). This CDR3 is 14 amino acids long. Here the CDR3 reads CASSLRDTVGEAFF. The CDR3 region has the DNA TGTGCCAGCAGCCTTCGGGACACCGTCGGTGAAGCTTTCTTT.

The rearrangement uses TRBV6-5 and TRBJ1-1; D is undetermined. Germline V lookup: CDR1 MNHEY, CDR2 SVGAGI. The CDR3 sequence is 13 residues long. V lost 7 bases, J lost 5 bases, and 14 bases lay in between. The CDR3 DNA reads TGTGCCAGCATTAGCAGGAGGCGGACTGAAGCTTTCTTT. As protein: CASISRRRTEAFF.

The V call is TRBV5-1, the J call TRBJ2-7, with 8 nucleotides matching TRBD1. The CDR3 spans 15 residues. Germline V gene lookup returns CDR1 SGHRS and CDR2 YFSETQ. Trimming at V came to 4 bases and at J to 2 bases, leaving 8 bases not matched to a gene. This CDR3 reads CASSVAGTGAYEQYF. CDR3 bases: TGCGCCAGCAGCGTCGCCGGGACAGGAGCCTACGAGCAGTACTTC.

The rearrangement uses TRBV28 and TRBJ1-1; 7 bases fit TRBD1. Germline V gene sequence: CDR1 MDHEN, CDR2 SYDVKM. The CDR3 sequence is 15 residues long. The V segment lost 5 bases and the J segment 1 base; nucleotides outside the gene matches: 7. The CDR3 DNA reads TGTGCCAGCAGTCTAGGGGGCGAGTGGAACACTGAAGCTTTCTTT. Amino acid sequence: CASSLGGEWNTEAFF.

V and J are TRBV7-2 and TRBJ2-6, with D perhaps TRBD2 (6 bases). The germline V and J ends were trimmed by 2 bases and 0 bases, with 11 bases remaining between them. Germline assignment: CDR1 SGHTA and CDR2 FQGNSA. The CDR3 length is 17 residues. For the CDR3, the DNA is TGTGCCAGCAGCTTATTTAGCGGCAACTCTGGGGCCAACGTCCTGACTTTC. Protein: CASSLFSGNSGANVLTF. Full variable domain (remainder filled in from reference TRBV7-2 and TRBJ2-6): GAGVSQSPSNKVTEKGKDVELRCDPISGHTALYWYRQSLGQGLEFLIYFQGNSAPDKSGLPSDRFSAERTGGSVSTLTIQRTQQEDSAVYLCASSLFSGNSGANVLTFGAGSRLTVL.

This sequence joins TRBV6-5 and TRBJ1-2, with a tentative D call TRBD1 (5 bases). CDR1 is MNHEY and CDR2 is SVGAGI in the germline V gene. The CDR3 loop spans 15 amino acids. The V gene lost 0 bases and the J gene lost 4 bases, with 12 bases spanning the gap. The CDR3: CASSYSAGPRYGYTF. The CDR3 coding sequence is TGTGCCAGCAGTTACTCCGCAGGGCCCCGCTATGGCTACACCTTC.

The CDR3: CATSRDVGRGGEQFF. The CDR3 coding sequence is TGTGCCACCAGCAGAGATGTGGGTAGGGGCGGTGAGCAGTTCTTC. This chain uses TRBV15 with TRBJ2-1, with D possibly matching TRBD1 (5 bases). Germline V lookup: CDR1 LNHNV, CDR2 YYDKDF (reference sequence). CDR3 length: 15 residues. The V gene lost 0 bases and the J gene lost 9 bases, with 15 bases spanning the gap.

This chain uses TRBV5-8 with TRBJ2-1; TRBD2 matches at 7 bases. V was pared by 2 bases and J by 5 bases, with 7 bases of the junction left unmatched. Germline V CDR1 and CDR2: SGHTS, YDEGEE. The CDR3 is made up of 15 amino acids. The CDR3 protein is CASSFWLAEDNEQFF. The CDR3 DNA follows: TGTGCCAGCAGCTTTTGGCTAGCGGAGGACAATGAGCAGTTCTTC. The entire variable domain, with the rest obtained from reference TRBV5-8 and TRBJ2-1, is as follows: EAGVTQSPTHLIKTRGQQATLRCSPISGHTSVYWYQQALGLGLQFLLWYDEGEERNRGNFPPRFSGRQFPNYSSELNVNALELEDSALYLCASSFWLAEDNEQFFGPGTRLTVL.

The chain is built from TRBV28 and TRBJ1-1, with 8 bases lining up with TRBD1. The trim removed 9 bases at V and 4 bases at J, leaving 7 bases unmatched. Germline V gives CDR1 MDHEN, CDR2 SYDVKM. The CDR3 has 13 amino acids. The CDR3 reads CARRQGLATEAFF. In DNA, the CDR3 is TGTGCCAGACGACAGGGGTTGGCCACTGAAGCTTTCTTT.

The chain joins TRBV7-2 to TRBJ1-1; possible D gene TRBD1, 5 bases. V was pared by 2 bases and J by 1 base, with 11 bases between. From germline, CDR1 is SGHTA and CDR2 FQGNSA. This CDR3 contains 15 residues. The CDR3 is CASSLSGPGNTEAFF. CDR3 DNA: TGTGCCAGCAGCTTATCAGGGCCTGGGAACACTGAAGCTTTCTTT.

V gene TRBV5-1 combines with J gene TRBJ2-3, with TRBD2 matching 8 bases. The CDR3 loop spans 14 amino acids. Trimming cost V 7 bases and J 4 bases; bases outside gene matches: 8. Germline assignment: CDR1 SGHRS and CDR2 YFSETQ. The CDR3 is CASALAGVSDTQYF. CDR3 bases: TGCGCCAGCGCGCTAGCGGGTGTGTCAGATACGCAGTATTTT. The variable domain in full, with the rest retrieved from reference TRBV5-1 and TRBJ2-3, is KAGVTQTPRYLIKTRGQQVTLSCSPISGHRSVSWYQQTPGQGLQFLFEYFSETQRNKGNFPGRFSGRQFSNSRSEMNVSTLELGDSALYLCASALAGVSDTQYFGPGTRLTVL.

The rearrangement joins TRBV24-1 to TRBJ2-2; 9 bases line up with TRBD2. The germline V gene has CDR1 KGHDR and CDR2 SFDVKD. This CDR3 is built from 16 residues. J was trimmed by 5 bases and V by 3 bases; bases with no gene match: 6. The CDR3 nucleotides are TGTGCCACCAGTGATCTTCAAGCGGGAGGTACCGGGGAGCTGTTTTTT. Translated, it gives CATSDLQAGGTGELFF.

V gene TRBV4-2 combines with J gene TRBJ1-5; 7 positions match TRBD1. The CDR3 contains 14 residues. J gave up 7 bases and V 2 bases, and 5 bases lay outside the gene matches. Per germline, CDR1 LGHNA and CDR2 YNFKEQ. CDR3 region: CASSQPGQAQPQHF. The CDR3 DNA sequence: TGTGCCAGCAGCCAACCTGGACAGGCCCAGCCCCAGCATTTT.

This clone was seen just once. The V and J genes are TRBV5-3 and TRBJ1-2, with a possible D match to TRBD1 (5 bases). TRBV5-3 is an ORF for which the function is uncertain. CDR3 length: 14 residues. V lost 0 bases and J 7 bases, leaving 13 bases between the germline ends. CDR3 in amino acids: CARSLEGREAGYTF. CDR3 sequence (DNA): TGTGCCAGAAGCTTGGAAGGCAGGGAGGCTGGCTACACCTTC.

The chain combines TRBV27 with TRBJ2-3, with 7 positions matching TRBD2. The germline gives CDR1 MNHEY, CDR2 SMNVEV (reference sequence). This CDR3 contains 17 residues. V shed 3 bases and J 1 base; nucleotides not matched to a gene: 10. CDR3 amino acids: CASSFYGGTSGTDTQYF. For the CDR3, the DNA is TGTGCCAGCAGTTTTTACGGGGGGACGTCTGGCACAGATACGCAGTATTTT.

The genes are TRBV6-4 and TRBJ2-3, with 12 positions matching TRBD2. This CDR3 has 15 residues. The germline V gene has CDR1 MRHNA and CDR2 SNTAGT. J was trimmed by 2 bases and V by 6 bases; bases with no gene match: 3. The DNA of the CDR3 is TGTGCCAGCAGGCTAGCGGGAGGGGACACAGATACGCAGTATTTT. It encodes CASRLAGGDTDTQYF.

A few counts support this clone. The chain joins TRBV29-1 to TRBJ2-1; TRBD2 matches 10 bases. The CDR3 runs to 17 residues. CDR1 and CDR2 (germline): SQVTM, ANQGSEA. With 2 bases clipped from V and 1 base from J, the junction kept 8 bases outside the gene matches. The CDR3 spells CSVELAGAFYSYNEQFF. CDR3 bases: TGCAGCGTTGAACTAGCGGGAGCCTTTTATTCCTACAATGAGCAGTTCTTC.

DNA for the CDR3: TGTGCCAGCAGCGCCCCGGTTGGCGGGAGGTATACGCAGTATTTT. It is translated as CASSAPVGGRYTQYF. The chain couples TRBV6-5 to TRBJ2-3; 8 bases are a match to TRBD2. V was pared by 6 bases and J by 7 bases, with 12 bases of the junction left unmatched. The CDR3 runs 15 residues. The germline V gene encodes CDR1 MNHEY and CDR2 SVGAGI.